These T cell receptor beta chains were read from a single sample in a study of blood T cells in healthy people across ages. TCRdb reprocessed the 5' RACE reads with MiXCR, giving one entry per CDR3 protein. The sample consists of about 1 million distinct CDR3 sequences, 40% to 45% of them appearing once. Sequenced: blood. These receptors all stem from a woman aged 55-70 years in good health. The CDR3 runs from the conserved cysteine through the conserved F or W. D genes are given only for firm matches. The size of a clone is reported for some rows only, either as once, few or many, or as a class for expanded clones.

TRBV3-1	few	TRBJ2-5	TRBD2	TGTGCCAGCAGCCGGACTAGCGGGGGGACCCAGTACTTC	CASSRTSGGTQYF
TRBV28	once	TRBJ2-7	NA	TGTGCCAGCAGTCCCCCCCAGCGGGTCGCCGAGCAGTACTTC	CASSPPQRVAEQYF
TRBV6-4	NA	TRBJ1-2	NA	TGTGCCGGCAGTGACTGGGACGGCTATGGCTACACCTTC	CAGSDWDGYGYTF
TRBV6-1	NA	TRBJ2-3	NA	TGTGCCAGCAGCCATAAACAGGGTGATACGCAGTATTTT	CASSHKQGDTQYF
TRBV5-1	NA	TRBJ2-1	TRBD2	TGCGCCAGCAGCACCGGGACTAGCGGGAGTCTGTCCTACAATGAGCAGTTCTTC	CASSTGTSGSLSYNEQFF
TRBV7-8	once	TRBJ2-3	TRBD1	TGTGCCAGCAGCCTCTACCGGGACAGGGTTTCAGATACGCAGTATTTT	CASSLYRDRVSDTQYF
TRBV29-1	few	TRBJ1-2	NA	TGCAGCGTAGGGGCAGTAAACTATGGCTACACCTTC	CSVGAVNYGYTF
TRBV12-3/TRBV12-4	NA	TRBJ2-2	NA	TGTGCCAGCACCCATAGGAGGGGCACCGGGGAGCTGTTTTTT	CASTHRRGTGELFF
TRBV5-4	NA	TRBJ2-6	NA	TGTGCTAGCAGCTTGGGGGGCATCACCTCTGGGGCCAACGTCCTGACTTTC	CASSLGGITSGANVLTF
TRBV20-1	NA	TRBJ2-5	TRBD2	TGCAGTGCTAGCCGTTCACTAGCGGTCCCTGGGGTAGAGACCCAGTACTTC	CSASRSLAVPGVETQYF
TRBV4-1	NA	TRBJ2-1	NA	TGCGCCAGCAGCCCAAAGGTAGGAGAGACAAATGAGCAGTTCTTC	CASSPKVGETNEQFF
TRBV7-9	few	TRBJ2-7	NA	TGTGCCAGCACCCCGCGTGGAGGGGACACATCCGAGCAGTACTTC	CASTPRGGDTSEQYF
TRBV9	NA	TRBJ2-3	NA	TGTGCCAGCAGCGGAGGGGACTTCACAGATACGCAGTATTTT	CASSGGDFTDTQYF
TRBV9	NA	TRBJ2-1	NA	TGTGCCAGCGATCCAGAAGGGGGAGCGGGATACAATGAGCAGTTCTTC	CASDPEGGAGYNEQFF
TRBV4-2	few	TRBJ2-1	TRBD1	TGTGCCAGCAGCCAAAACCTCGGGACAGCGTACAATGAGCAGTTCTTC	CASSQNLGTAYNEQFF
TRBV29-1	NA	TRBJ2-2	NA	TGCAGCGTTGTTCGGGGGCCCGGGGAGCTGTTTTTT	CSVVRGPGELFF
TRBV27	once	TRBJ2-7	TRBD1	TGTGCCAGCAGTCCACGACAGGGGAATTCTCGCGAGCAGTACTTC	CASSPRQGNSREQYF
TRBV20-1	NA	TRBJ2-7	NA	TGCAGTGCTAGAGATCCAGGGGTTGGCTACGAGCAGTACTTC	CSARDPGVGYEQYF
TRBV7-2	NA	TRBJ2-7	TRBD2	TGTGCCAGCAGCTTACTAGCGGGAGACCTTTACGAGCAGTACTTC	CASSLLAGDLYEQYF
TRBV24-1	many	TRBJ2-1	TRBD1	TGTGCCACCAGTGACCGGACAGGGGCTATCCTCAATGAGCAGTTCTTC	CATSDRTGAILNEQFF
TRBV10-3	few	TRBJ1-2	TRBD1	TGTGCCACAGGGACAGGGGATGGCTACACCTTC	CATGTGDGYTF
TRBV6-5	NA	TRBJ2-5	TRBD2	TGTGCCAGCAGTTACTGGAGCGGGAGTTACCAAGAGACCCAGTACTTC	CASSYWSGSYQETQYF
TRBV10-3	NA	TRBJ2-3	TRBD2	TGTGCCGTCCGAATAGCGGGATTCACAGATACGCAGTATTTT	CAVRIAGFTDTQYF
TRBV3-1	once	TRBJ1-2	NA	TGTGCCAGCAGCCTTCAAGGGGTGGCATATGGCTACACCTTC	CASSLQGVAYGYTF
TRBV7-8	NA	TRBJ2-5	TRBD1	TGTGCCAGCAGCTCATGGATTCCCGGACAGGGTGCCAGGGAGACCCAGTACTTC	CASSSWIPGQGARETQYF
TRBV6-5	NA	TRBJ2-5	NA	TGTGCCAGCAGGTCGGGGGGCTTGGGCGAGACCCAGTACTTC	CASRSGGLGETQYF
TRBV5-1	NA	TRBJ2-1	NA	TGCGCCAGCAGCTTGGCCCCGGGGAGCTCCTACAATGAGCAGTTCTTC	CASSLAPGSSYNEQFF
TRBV20-1	NA	TRBJ2-6	TRBD2	TGCAGTGCTAGAGATCGGGGGGTCGGGGCCAACGTCCTGACTTTC	CSARDRGVGANVLTF
TRBV11-3	NA	TRBJ2-2	NA	TGTGCCAGCAGCTTTGTTATATCGGGGGAGCTGTTTTTT	CASSFVISGELFF
TRBV15	once	TRBJ2-3	TRBD2	TGTGCCACCAGCAGTAGAGGACTAGCGGGAGTAGCAGATACGCAGTATTTT	CATSSRGLAGVADTQYF
TRBV3-1	few	TRBJ2-1	TRBD1	TGTGCCAGCAGCCAAGATTGGGACAGGCCCGCGGACAATGAGCAGTTCTTC	CASSQDWDRPADNEQFF
TRBV29-1	few	TRBJ2-3	NA	TGCAGCGTGAAGAGGACAGATACGCAGTATTTT	CSVKRTDTQYF
TRBV5-1	few	TRBJ1-4	TRBD1	TGCGCCAGCAGCGTGGACAGGGTGGTTGAAAAACTGTTTTTT	CASSVDRVVEKLFF
TRBV5-1	NA	TRBJ2-2	NA	TGCGCCAGCAGCGGAATCTTCGGGGAGCTGTTTTTT	CASSGIFGELFF
TRBV2	NA	TRBJ2-2	TRBD2	TGTGCCAGCAGTGAATACGGCCTAGCGGGAGGGCCAGGGACCGGGGAGCTGTTTTTT	CASSEYGLAGGPGTGELFF
TRBV24-1	NA	TRBJ1-2	NA	TGTGCCACCAGGTCGGCAGGGGTTGGCTACACCTTC	CATRSAGVGYTF
TRBV12-3/TRBV12-4	NA	TRBJ2-3	NA	TGTGCCAGCAGTCCTGGGCGGGCTAGCACAGATACGCAGTATTTT	CASSPGRASTDTQYF
TRBV15	NA	TRBJ2-7	NA	TGTGCCACCAGCAGAGATTCAGGACCAAGCTCCTACGAGCAGTACTTC	CATSRDSGPSSYEQYF
TRBV20-1	few	TRBJ1-2	NA	TGCAGTGCTAGGTCCGGACAGTTTACCTCCTATGGCTACACCTTC	CSARSGQFTSYGYTF
TRBV27	few	TRBJ2-1	TRBD2	TGTGCCAGCTCACTAGCGGTTAACAATGAGCAGTTCTTC	CASSLAVNNEQFF
TRBV28	NA	TRBJ2-3	NA	TGTGCCAGCAGTGCAGCAGTCATTCATACGCAGTATTTT	CASSAAVIHTQYF
TRBV6-1	NA	TRBJ2-3	TRBD2	TGTGCCAGCAGTGAGAGACTAGCGGGAGGAACAGATACGCAGTATTTT	CASSERLAGGTDTQYF
TRBV7-9	NA	TRBJ1-1	NA	TGTGCCAGCAGCTCCGGGGACGGTGAAGCTTTCTTT	CASSSGDGEAFF
TRBV28	NA	TRBJ1-1	NA	TGTGCCAGCAGTTTTACCGACAGGTTGAACACTGAAGCTTTCTTT	CASSFTDRLNTEAFF
TRBV20-1	NA	TRBJ2-3	TRBD2	TGCAGTGCTAGAGATCGGGCTAGCGGTAGCACAGATACGCAGTATTTT	CSARDRASGSTDTQYF
TRBV6-5	NA	TRBJ2-7	NA	TGTGCCAGCAGTTCCCCCGGGACTTCGAGCTCCTACGAGCAGTACTTC	CASSSPGTSSSYEQYF
TRBV7-9	few	TRBJ2-1	NA	TGTGCCAGCAGCTTACTAACAAGGCCGGATGAGCAGTTCTTC	CASSLLTRPDEQFF
TRBV3-1	NA	TRBJ2-2	NA	TGTGCCAGCAGTCCTCATACGGGTGCCGGGGAGCTGTTTTTT	CASSPHTGAGELFF
TRBV20-1	NA	TRBJ2-5	TRBD2	TGCAGTGTAGCTAGCGGGATGGAGACCCAGTACTTC	CSVASGMETQYF
TRBV28	NA	TRBJ2-7	TRBD2	TGTGCCAGCAGGGTAGCGGGGGTGGGTTCCGAGCAGTACTTC	CASRVAGVGSEQYF
TRBV5-1	many	TRBJ2-7	NA	TGCGCCAGCAGCCGCGGGACAGACTACGAGCAGTACTTC	CASSRGTDYEQYF
TRBV7-9	NA	TRBJ2-1	TRBD1	TGTGCCAGCAGCTCGGGACAGGTTGTTTACAATGAGCAGTTCTTC	CASSSGQVVYNEQFF
TRBV6-5	NA	TRBJ2-6	NA	TGTGCCAGCAGTTATAGAGTAGGCAGGATAGGTGGGGCCAACGTCCTGACTTTC	CASSYRVGRIGGANVLTF
TRBV24-1	few	TRBJ2-5	NA	TGTGCCACCAGTGACAACGACAGCGTCGGAGAGACCCAGTACTTC	CATSDNDSVGETQYF
TRBV20-1	NA	TRBJ2-1	NA	TGCAGTGCTCTACCTCAAGGCTGGCAGTTCTTC	CSALPQGWQFF